This T cell receptor (beta chain) was documented in a study of breast tumors, draining lymph nodes, adjacent tissues. There are 14 residues in the CDR3. In germline, CDR1 is DFQATT, CDR2 SNEGSKA (reference sequence). The lymph nodes were axillary draining lymph nodes from breast cancer patients. This clonotype was observed a few times. Its target is unknown. Since a much larger clone is just one base distant, this may be a read error. In TCRdb, the multiplex PCR reads were re-called with MiXCR into one record per CDR3 protein. The sample carries 150,000 to 200,000 distinct CDR3 sequences, more than 25% recorded once. Findings of the study overall: Tumor repertoires ranked between lymph nodes and nontumor tissue in diversity, with V and J gene preferences.

Sequencing input: axillary lymph node tissue. The sequence was collected from a female donor with breast cancer. Some clones in this sample may be carry-over from other donors' samples. The rearrangement links TRBV20-1 to TRBJ2-7, with D unresolved. CDR3 region: CSASRTVRSSEQYF. The CDR3 nucleotides are TGCAGTGCTAGCCGGACGGTGCGCTCCTCCGAGCAGTACTTC.